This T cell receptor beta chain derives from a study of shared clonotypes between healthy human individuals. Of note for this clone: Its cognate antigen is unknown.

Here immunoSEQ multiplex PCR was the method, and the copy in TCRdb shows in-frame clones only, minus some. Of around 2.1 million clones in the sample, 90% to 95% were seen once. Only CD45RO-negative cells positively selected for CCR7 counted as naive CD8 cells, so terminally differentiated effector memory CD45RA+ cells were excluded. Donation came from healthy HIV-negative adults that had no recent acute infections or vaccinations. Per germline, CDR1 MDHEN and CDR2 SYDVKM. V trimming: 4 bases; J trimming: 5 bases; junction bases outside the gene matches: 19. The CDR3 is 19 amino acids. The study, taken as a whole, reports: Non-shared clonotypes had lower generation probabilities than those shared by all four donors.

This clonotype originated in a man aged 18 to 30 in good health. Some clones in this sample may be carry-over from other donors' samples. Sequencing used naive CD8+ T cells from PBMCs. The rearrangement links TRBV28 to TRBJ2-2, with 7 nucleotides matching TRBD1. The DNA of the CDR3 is TGTGCCAGCAGTTCCATTCGGACAGGCCAATCTACATCTACCGGGGAGCTGTTTTTT. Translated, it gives CASSSIRTGQSTSTGELFF.